The present T cell receptor beta chain was sequenced within a study of shared clonotypes between healthy human individuals. The study, taken as a whole, reports: Sampling included only blood; tissue repertoires likely differ. Represented diversity (both genetic and exposure-history) was limited by the small number of donors. Naive subsets tended to show greater estimated richness than memory subsets.

As handled by the study authors: ImmunoSEQ gave junction-only sequences without quality scores, so filtering differed. Using immunoSEQ multiplex PCR, the repertoire was profiled, and TCRdb retains in-frame clones only, with some absent. The DNA was the basis for D and trimming; V, J and clone size are from that table. The repertoire consists of about 2.3 million clones, with approximately 95% occurring once and the leading ten covering 0.39%. About this clone: Its antigen is not identified.

The length of the CDR3 is 14 residues. From germline, CDR1 is GTSNPN and CDR2 SVGIG (reference sequence). Trimming removed 4 bases from V and 2 bases from J, with 14 bases in between. This clonotype was sampled from a young man in good health. Some clones in this sample may be carry-over from other donors' samples. Sequenced input: naive CD4+ T cells from PBMCs. The sample's subset: CD45RA+ positively selected. The chain is built from TRBV30 and TRBJ1-2; D is unresolved. CDR3 bases: TGTGCCTGGAACGGGCAGGAGTTGAACTATGGCTACACCTTC. As protein: CAWNGQELNYGYTF.